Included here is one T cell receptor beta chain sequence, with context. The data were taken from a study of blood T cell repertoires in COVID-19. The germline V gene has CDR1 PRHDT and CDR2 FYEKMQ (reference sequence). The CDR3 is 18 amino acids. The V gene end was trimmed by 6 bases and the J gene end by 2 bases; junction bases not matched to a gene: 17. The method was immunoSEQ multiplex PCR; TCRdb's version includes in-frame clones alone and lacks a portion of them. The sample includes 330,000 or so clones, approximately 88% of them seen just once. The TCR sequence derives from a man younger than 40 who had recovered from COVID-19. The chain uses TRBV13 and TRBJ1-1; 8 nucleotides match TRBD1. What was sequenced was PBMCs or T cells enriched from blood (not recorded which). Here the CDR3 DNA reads TGTGCCAGCAGACCTCGACAGGGGCCCTTTAGGTTAAACACTGAAGCTTTCTTT. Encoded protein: CASRPRQGPFRLNTEAFF.